This T cell receptor (beta chain) is drawn from a study of CD4 T cells in relation to SARS-CoV-2 and coronaviruses. About the research overall: The negative reference was HIV-1 Nef peptide pool or peptide-free culture.

Some clones are missing from TCRdb's copy, which holds only in-frame ones; the method was immunoSEQ multiplex PCR. The table records about 20,000 clones, roughly 77% of them present only once. Details on this clone: What it recognizes is unknown.

CD4+ T cells from unexposed donors were obtained before the COVID-19 pandemic (2011-2018). The cells were cultured for approximately ten days before CD4+ T cells were isolated. CDR3 size: 13 residues. V gave up 6 bases and J gave up 4 bases, with 10 bases separating them. The germline gives CDR1 LNHDA, CDR2 SQIVND (reference sequence). Specimen: CD4+ T cells from PBMCs, cultured in vitro. The clonotype originates from a human donor in good health. The gene calls are TRBV19 and TRBJ2-1; D perhaps matches TRBD2 (6 bases). CDR3 sequence: CASSRRAYNEQFF. CDR3 nucleotide sequence: TGTGCCAGTAGCCGGAGGGCGTACAATGAGCAGTTCTTC. The full variable domain, rest sourced from reference TRBV19 and TRBJ2-1, is DGGITQSPKYLFRKEGQNVTLSCEQNLNHDAMYWYRQDPGQGLRLIYYSQIVNDFQKGDIAEGYSVSREKKESFPLTVTSAQKNPTAFYLCASSRRAYNEQFFGPGTRLTVL.